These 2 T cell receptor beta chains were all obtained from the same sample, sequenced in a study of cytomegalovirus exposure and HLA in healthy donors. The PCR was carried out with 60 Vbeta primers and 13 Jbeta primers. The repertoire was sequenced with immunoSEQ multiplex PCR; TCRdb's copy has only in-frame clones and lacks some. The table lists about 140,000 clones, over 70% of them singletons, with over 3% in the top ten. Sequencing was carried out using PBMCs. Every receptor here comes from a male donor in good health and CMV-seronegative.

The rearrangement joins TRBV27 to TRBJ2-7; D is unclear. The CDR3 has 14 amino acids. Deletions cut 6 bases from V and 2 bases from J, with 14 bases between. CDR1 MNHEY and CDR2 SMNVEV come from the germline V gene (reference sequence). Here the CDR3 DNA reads TGTGCCAGCAGCCCGGTGTGGCGGCCCTACGAGCAGTACTTC. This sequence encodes CASSPVWRPYEQYF.

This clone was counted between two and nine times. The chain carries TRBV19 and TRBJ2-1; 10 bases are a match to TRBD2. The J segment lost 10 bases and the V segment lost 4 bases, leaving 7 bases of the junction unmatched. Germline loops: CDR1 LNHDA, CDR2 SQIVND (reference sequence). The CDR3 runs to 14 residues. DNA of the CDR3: TGTGCCAGTAGTAGTAGCGGGAGGAAAGGCGAGCAGTTCTTC. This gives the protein CASSSSGRKGEQFF.